The clone carrying this T cell receptor (beta chain) was counted at least ten times. Unique molecular identifiers featured in how the TCRbeta library was prepared. TCRdb re-called the PCR reads with MiXCR, one entry per CDR3 protein. In the table there are over 300,000 distinct CDR3 sequences, 10% of which are singletons. These data belong to a study of T-cell reconstitution after alpha-beta-depleted transplantation in children. This CDR3 has 13 amino acids. The TCR was taken from a human donor who donated a stem cell graft to a child with acute lymphoblastic leukemia. The gene calls are TRBV12-3 or TRBV12-4 and TRBJ2-1; TRBD2 agrees at 7 bases. The source material was PBMCs from the stem cell graft donor, sampled from the stem cell graft. The DNA for the CDR3 is TGTGCTACGGGGCGGGAGTCCAACAATGAGCAGTTCTTC. It yields the protein CATGRESNNEQFF.